A single sample gave rise to the 18 T cell receptor beta chains below, sequenced in a study of blood T cells in healthy people across ages. The use of a sample-barcoded 5' primer and a J-beta primer mix characterized a second PCR of about 7 to 12 cycles. One entry per CDR3 protein results from TCRdb running MiXCR on the 5' RACE reads. The sample records some 1,800,000 distinct CDR3 sequences, about 39% being singletons. Source material: blood. These receptors originate from a human donor in good health.

This sequence joins TRBV20-1 and TRBJ2-2, with TRBD2 identical over 10 bases. The CDR3 spans 15 residues. CDR1 DFQATT and CDR2 SNEGSKA come from the germline V gene (reference sequence). With 2 bases clipped from V and 5 bases from J, the junction kept 5 bases outside the gene matches. This CDR3 reads CSARRLAGETGELFF. DNA of the CDR3: TGCAGTGCTAGACGCCTAGCGGGGGAAACCGGGGAGCTGTTTTTT.

This chain connects TRBV4-1 to TRBJ2-7; D uncertain. The J call may be incorrect, as the DNA end agrees better with TRBJ2-5. Germline V gives CDR1 MGHRA, CDR2 YSYEKL. The CDR3 sequence is 14 residues long. The CDR3 sequence is CASSQDSTQETQYF. DNA for the CDR3: TGCGCCAGCAGCCAAGATTCTACCCAAGAGACCCAGTACTTC.

This clonotype was detected a few times. V usage is TRBV7-2 and J usage is TRBJ2-4, with D maybe TRBD2 (5 bases). Germline assignment: CDR1 SGHTA and CDR2 FQGNSA. V lost 1 base and J 13 bases, leaving 20 bases between the germline ends. The CDR3 contains 15 residues. This CDR3 is CASSLVYGGYNEQYF. For the CDR3, the DNA is TGTGCCAGCAGCTTAGTATACGGCGGGTACAATGAGCAGTACTTC.

V gene TRBV4-3 combines with J gene TRBJ1-2; 7 nucleotides match TRBD1. The ends lost 0 bases at V and 8 bases at J; junction bases unmatched: 15. The CDR3 is 17 amino acids. Germline lookup yields CDR1 LGHNA and CDR2 YSLEER. CDR3 nucleotides: TGCGCCAGCAGCCAAGAAGAAGGAGTGAGACAGGGTGGCGGCTACACCTTC. Protein product: CASSQEEGVRQGGGYTF.

This clonotype was picked up many times. This rearrangement joins TRBV7-2 to TRBJ2-3; D is undetermined. Trimming took off 1 base at V and 2 bases at J, with 7 bases between the two ends. This CDR3 has 14 amino acids. Germline V gene lookup returns CDR1 SGHTA and CDR2 FQGNSA. The CDR3 spells CASSLGVFTDTQYF. The CDR3 DNA follows: TGTGCCAGCAGCTTAGGGGTATTCACAGATACGCAGTATTTT. Based on the CDR3 plus reference TRBV7-2 and TRBJ2-3, the full variable domain is GAGVSQSPSNKVTEKGKDVELRCDPISGHTALYWYRQSLGQGLEFLIYFQGNSAPDKSGLPSDRFSAERTGGSVSTLTIQRTQQEDSAVYLCASSLGVFTDTQYFGPGTRLTVL.

The CDR3 here is CSATVTRLAGGYNEQFF. CDR3 sequence (DNA): TGCAGTGCTACCGTTACTAGGCTAGCGGGGGGCTACAATGAGCAGTTCTTC. The chain links TRBV20-1 to TRBJ2-1, with 11 positions matching TRBD2. Per germline, CDR1 DFQATT and CDR2 SNEGSKA (reference sequence). CDR3 length: 17 amino acids. J gave up 3 bases and V 4 bases, and 11 bases lay outside the gene matches.

This clonotype was recorded once. In this CDR3 the conserved last residue, phenylalanine or tryptophan, is missing, so a read error is likely. CDR3 region: CASSYSKGEVIETQYL. The DNA for the CDR3 is TGTGCCAGCAGTTACTCTAAAGGGGAAGTAATAGAGACCCAGTACTTG. The chain carries TRBV6-2 or TRBV6-3 and TRBJ2-5; D may be TRBD1 (5 bases). The CDR3 sequence is 16 residues long. Germline CDR1 is MNHEY and CDR2 is SVGEGT. V lost 0 bases and J lost 4, with 15 bases in between.

The rearrangement joins TRBV7-8 to TRBJ2-5; tentatively, D is TRBD1 (5 bases). V shed 5 bases and J shed 0 bases, with 13 bases lying between them. Germline V gives CDR1 SGHVS, CDR2 FQNEAQ. The CDR3 is 15 amino acids. CDR3 region: CASSPFVGHQETQYF. Here the CDR3 DNA reads TGTGCCAGCAGCCCATTTGTGGGGCACCAAGAGACCCAGTACTTC. Filled out from reference TRBV7-8 and TRBJ2-5, the complete variable domain reads GAGVSQSPRYKVAKRGQDVALRCDPISGHVSLFWYQQALGQGPEFLTYFQNEAQLDKSGLPSDRFFAERPEGSVSTLKIQRTQQEDSAVYLCASSPFVGHQETQYFGPGTRLLVL.

The chain employs TRBV11-2 and TRBJ2-3; tentative D call: TRBD1 (5 bases). Trimming cost V 5 bases and J 2 bases, with 17 bases left between them. The CDR3 spans 16 residues. The germline gives CDR1 SGHAT, CDR2 FQNNGV. The CDR3 loop reads CASSDRSATSTDTQYF. CDR3 in DNA: TGTGCCAGCAGCGACAGATCCGCTACCTCCACAGATACGCAGTATTTT.

This clonotype was detected a few times. The V call is TRBV7-2, the J call TRBJ2-2, with D possibly matching TRBD1 (5 bases). CDR3 length: 15 residues. The germline gives CDR1 SGHTA, CDR2 FQGNSA. Trimming removed 2 bases at V and 1 base at J, with 8 bases between. The CDR3 DNA follows: TGTGCCAGCAGCTTATTGCAGGGGAACACCGGGGAGCTGTTTTTT. Translation gives CASSLLQGNTGELFF.

This clonotype was seen a few times. The chain links TRBV20-1 to TRBJ2-3; TRBD2 matches 7 bases. The germline V gene has CDR1 DFQATT and CDR2 SNEGSKA (reference sequence). The V segment lost 7 bases and the J segment 6 bases; nucleotides outside the gene matches: 10. The CDR3 is 13 amino acids. The CDR3 region has the DNA TGCAGTGGGGGGGGGAGGCTCCCCGATACGCAGTATTTT. Protein: CSGGGRLPDTQYF.

This chain links TRBV7-6 with TRBJ1-2; 9 bases match TRBD1. The germline V gene has CDR1 SGHVS and CDR2 FNYEAQ. The ends lost 1 base at V and 7 bases at J; junction bases unmatched: 7. This CDR3 has 15 residues. The CDR3 reads CASSLGGDRALGYTF. Written as DNA, the CDR3 is TGTGCCAGCAGCTTAGGTGGGGACAGGGCCCTTGGCTACACCTTC.

This clonotype was counted only a few times. This chain uses TRBV20-1 with TRBJ2-3, with TRBD2 matching over 7 bases. With V trimmed by 5 bases and J by 4 bases, 3 bases remained unmatched. Germline values: CDR1 DFQATT, CDR2 SNEGSKA (reference sequence). CDR3 length: 12 residues. CDR3 in DNA: TGCAGTGCTCATAGCGGGTCAGATACGCAGTATTTT. Residues: CSAHSGSDTQYF.

The gene calls are TRBV5-5 and TRBJ2-5, with 7 bases lining up with TRBD1. The J call may not be correct, given that the DNA end is closer to TRBJ2-7. This CDR3 is built from 15 residues. CDR1 and CDR2 from the germline V gene are SGHKS and YYEKEE (reference sequence). The DNA of the CDR3 is TGTGCCAGCAGCCCGCGACAGGGTATTAGTTACGAGCAGTACTTC. Translation gives CASSPRQGISYEQYF.

The chain couples TRBV2 to TRBJ1-2; D remains unclear. Germline assignment: CDR1 SNHLY and CDR2 FYNNEI. This CDR3 is built from 14 residues. V lost 0 bases, J lost 6 bases, and 11 bases lay in between. The CDR3 here is CASSEAGSLHGYTF. Here the CDR3 DNA reads TGTGCCAGCAGTGAAGCAGGCTCCCTGCATGGCTACACCTTC.

The chain carries TRBV7-9 and TRBJ2-1; TRBD2 matches 15 bases. Germline V gene data show CDR1 as SEHNR and CDR2 as FQNEAQ (reference sequence). CDR3 length equals 16 residues. V shed 2 bases, J shed 8 bases, and the junction held 4 bases outside the gene matches. The DNA of the CDR3 is TGTGCCAGCAGCTTATGGACTAGCGGGGGGGCCTATGAGCAGTTCTTC. Translation: CASSLWTSGGAYEQFF.

The V gene is TRBV28, the J gene TRBJ1-2; 7 bases map to TRBD1. The germline V gene encodes CDR1 MDHEN and CDR2 SYDVKM. Trimming took 1 base from V and 8 from J; bases not matched to a gene: 7. The CDR3 covers 14 residues. Here the CDR3 reads CASSLSDRVDGYTF. Written as DNA, the CDR3 is TGTGCCAGCAGTTTATCCGACAGGGTAGACGGCTACACCTTC.

This chain links TRBV5-5 with TRBJ1-2, with D possibly being TRBD1 (6 bases). Germline lookup yields CDR1 SGHKS and CDR2 YYEKEE (reference sequence). Between the trimmed V and J ends, which lost 3 bases and 3 bases, there was a span of 15 bases. The CDR3 contains 15 residues. Here the CDR3 reads CASSSWTANYYGYTF. Written as DNA, the CDR3 is TGTGCCAGCAGCTCCTGGACAGCAAATTACTATGGCTACACCTTC.